This T cell receptor beta chain derives from a study of blood T cell repertoires in COVID-19. Study context: The origin of the acute and convalescent COVID-19 samples was the United States, Italy and Spain.

Assay: immunoSEQ multiplex PCR; the TCRdb copy retains only in-frame clones and omits some. The profile shows a few hundred thousand clones, more than 75% of them singletons. The germline V gene has CDR1 SGHRS and CDR2 YFSETQ. Germline trimming cut 7 bases from V and 3 bases from J; bases unmatched to any gene: 3. CDR3 length: 13 amino acids. Individuals aged about 18 to 89 years were recruited from fewer than 25 US areas. Resolution of symptoms, clearance, or two negative PCRs was present in recovered Cohort 3 donors. Sequencing was carried out using PBMCs or T cells enriched from blood (not recorded which). The rearrangement joins TRBV5-1 to TRBJ2-3; the match to TRBD2 covers 9 bases. The TCR comes from a woman in her late teens or twenties who had recovered from COVID-19. CDR3 in amino acids: CASGTSTTDTQYF. The CDR3 DNA reads TGCGCCAGCGGGACTAGCACGACAGATACGCAGTATTTT.